This passage covers 17 T cell receptor beta chains from one sample sequenced in a study of cytomegalovirus exposure and HLA in healthy donors (dated by TCRdb to 2015 to 2018). Library preparation was by the immunoSEQ multiplex PCR assay. The multiplex PCR relied on a mix of 60 forward primers for TCR Vbeta segments and 13 reverse primers for TCR Jbeta segments. The clones in this table, taken by TCRdb from immuneACCESS, are in-frame only. Not every clone is retained; where verified, under half of the shortfall comes from an unresolved V gene, and the cause of the rest is unknown. The sample profile shows more than 95,000 clones; roughly 80% of them were found once. Clones ranked in the top ten supply roughly 10% of the sample. Sequencing used PBMCs. These receptors were collected from a man aged 25 to 40 in good health and CMV-seropositive.

The rearrangement uses TRBV7-6 and TRBJ2-5; D is possibly TRBD2 (6 bases). Trimming took off 0 bases at V and 4 bases at J, with 15 bases between the two ends. The germline gives CDR1 SGHVS, CDR2 FNYEAQ. This CDR3 spans 16 amino acids. The CDR3 loop reads CASSLAYGSQGETQYF. For the CDR3, the DNA is TGTGCCAGCAGCTTAGCGTACGGGAGCCAGGGAGAGACCCAGTACTTC.

This clone was picked up a small number of times. The gene calls are TRBV6-4 and TRBJ2-2, with a tentative D call TRBD2 (5 bases). Germline loops: CDR1 MRHNA, CDR2 SNTAGT. The CDR3 sequence is 14 residues long. The V and J ends lost 3 bases and 3 bases respectively, with 8 bases between them. The CDR3 DNA reads as TGTGCCAGCAGTGATAAGGAGGACACCGGGGAGCTGTTTTTT. Its protein is CASSDKEDTGELFF.

This clone was seen just once. V and J are TRBV9 and TRBJ2-3; TRBD2 matches at 16 bases. The V gene end was trimmed by 3 bases and the J gene end by 4 bases; junction bases not matched to a gene: 5. CDR1 and CDR2 (germline): SGDLS, YYNGEE. This CDR3 region has 17 residues. The CDR3 reads CASSGGTSGRDADTQYF. The CDR3 bases are TGTGCCAGCAGCGGGGGGACTAGCGGGAGGGATGCAGATACGCAGTATTTT.

Remarks on this clone: One end of the junction is discordant with germline, which a read error may explain. J is TRBJ2-1 and V is TRBV11-1; 11 positions match TRBD2. Germline values: CDR1 SGHAT, CDR2 FQDESV (reference sequence). The CDR3 contains 15 residues. In DNA form, the CDR3 reads TGTGCCAGCAGGTTAGCGGGAGGGCCGTACAATGAGCAGTTCTTC. Protein sequence: CASRLAGGPYNEQFF.

This clone was recorded only once. The chain is built from TRBV7-2 and TRBJ2-1; a possible D gene is TRBD2 (5 bases). Germline CDR1 is SGHTA and CDR2 is FQGNSA. V was pared by 1 base and J by 2 bases, with 9 bases between. This CDR3 is built from 15 residues. CDR3 coding DNA: TGTGCCAGCAGCTTAGATGAGGGAACCTACAATGAGCAGTTCTTC. Its translation is CASSLDEGTYNEQFF.

The genes are TRBV7-9 and TRBJ2-7; 8 bases line up with TRBD2. Germline CDR1 is SEHNR and CDR2 is FQNEAQ (reference sequence). With 6 bases clipped from V and 0 bases from J, the junction kept 10 bases outside the gene matches. CDR3 length equals 16 residues. The CDR3 sequence is CASSPRGGSDSYEQYF. CDR3 sequence (DNA): TGTGCCAGCAGTCCCCGCGGGGGGTCGGACTCCTACGAGCAGTACTTC.

The V and J genes are TRBV7-2 and TRBJ2-1; the match to TRBD2 covers 8 bases. J gave up 9 bases and V 5 bases, and 15 bases lay outside the gene matches. The length of the CDR3 is 16 residues. From germline, CDR1 is SGHTA and CDR2 FQGNSA. This CDR3 is CASSVQPGLEYLEQFF. CDR3 coding DNA: TGTGCCAGCAGCGTTCAACCGGGACTAGAGTACCTTGAGCAGTTCTTC.

This chain links TRBV5-6 with TRBJ2-7; possibly TRBD2 for D (5 bases). The CDR3 sequence is 12 residues long. The germline V gene has CDR1 SGHDT and CDR2 YYEEEE. With 2 bases removed from V and 5 bases from J, the gap between germline ends came to 8 bases. This CDR3 is CASSFSVDEQYF. In nucleotides, the CDR3 is TGTGCCAGCAGCTTTAGCGTCGACGAGCAGTACTTC.

This rearrangement joins TRBV25-1 to TRBJ2-7, with D maybe TRBD1 (5 bases). V was cut by 5 bases and J by 1 base, with 12 bases left in between. Germline assignment: CDR1 MGHDK and CDR2 SYGVNS. CDR3 size: 14 residues. The CDR3 region is CASSPFDSSYEQYF. In nucleotides, the CDR3 is TGTGCCAGCAGTCCCTTCGACAGTTCCTACGAGCAGTACTTC.

The chain links TRBV5-1 to TRBJ1-1; no firm D call. V shed 4 bases and J shed 7 bases, with 14 bases lying between them. Germline V gives CDR1 SGHRS, CDR2 YFSETQ. The CDR3 runs to 13 residues. The DNA of the CDR3 is TGCGCCAGCAGCCGGGTGGAGGCCGGTGAAGCTTTCTTT. Its protein product is CASSRVEAGEAFF.

The V call is TRBV4-3, the J call TRBJ2-5, with 7 bases that match TRBD1. The CDR3 has 14 amino acids. Germline-derived CDR1 and CDR2 are LGHNA and YSLEER. Unmatched junction bases numbered 6, after V lost 4 bases and J lost 4 bases. The CDR3 DNA reads as TGCGCCAGCAGCCTACAGGGGAATGGAGAGACCCAGTACTTC. Protein: CASSLQGNGETQYF.

The chain recombines TRBV11-3 with TRBJ2-7; 10 bases are shared with TRBD2. Trimming took 5 bases from V and 2 from J; bases not matched to a gene: 15. Germline V gene sequence: CDR1 SGHNT, CDR2 YENEEA. This CDR3 is built from 18 residues. The CDR3 coding sequence is TGTGCCAGCAGCATCGACTCTCTAGCGGGAGCCTTAACCTACGAGCAGTACTTC. This gives the protein CASSIDSLAGALTYEQYF. The whole variable domain, filled in from reference TRBV11-3 and TRBJ2-7, reads EAGVVQSPRYKIIEKKQPVAFWCNPISGHNTLYWYLQNLGQGPELLIRYENEEAVDDSQLPKDRFSAERLKGVDSTLKIQPAELGDSAVYLCASSIDSLAGALTYEQYFGPGTRLTVT.

The chain is built from TRBV30 and TRBJ1-5; TRBD1 aligns across 11 bases. J gave up 2 bases and V 2 bases, and 2 bases lay outside the gene matches. Per germline, CDR1 GTSNPN and CDR2 SVGIG (reference sequence). The CDR3 extends over 15 amino acids. CDR3 in amino acids: CAWSTGQGGNQPQHF. CDR3 sequence (DNA): TGTGCCTGGAGTACGGGACAGGGGGGCAATCAGCCCCAGCATTTT.

In its sample, this clone was seen once. The chain combines TRBV4-3 with TRBJ2-1, with 10 bases that match TRBD2. V dropped 4 bases and J dropped 7; count of bases not matched to a gene: 7. This CDR3 is built from 15 residues. Germline loops: CDR1 LGHNA, CDR2 YSLEER. Here the CDR3 reads CASSLGLAGENEQFF. In nucleotides, the CDR3 is TGCGCCAGCAGCCTAGGCCTAGCGGGAGAGAATGAGCAGTTCTTC.

The chain uses TRBV4-3 and TRBJ1-1; no definite D call. Germline values: CDR1 LGHNA, CDR2 YSLEER. V shed 4 bases and J shed 3 bases, with 15 bases lying between them. The CDR3 has 15 amino acids. The CDR3 bases are TGCGCCAGCAGCCGGACTTACCAAATTGACACTGAAGCTTTCTTT. Translation: CASSRTYQIDTEAFF.

This clone was recorded once. This chain uses TRBV5-4 with TRBJ2-7; the match to TRBD2 covers 12 bases. This CDR3 is 16 amino acids long. The V segment lost 0 bases and the J segment 4 bases; nucleotides outside the gene matches: 5. In germline, CDR1 is SGHNT, CDR2 YYREEE (reference sequence). The CDR3 nucleotides read TGTGCCAGCAGCTTGGGACTAGCGGGGGAGGGATACGAGCAGTACTTC. Its translation: CASSLGLAGEGYEQYF.

This clone was counted between two and nine times. This chain uses TRBV7-6 with TRBJ2-6; no firm D call. With 1 base removed from V and 2 bases from J, the gap between germline ends came to 9 bases. CDR1 and CDR2 (germline): SGHVS, FNYEAQ. This CDR3 region has 16 residues. Here the CDR3 reads CASSLVVNAGANVLTF. DNA for the CDR3: TGTGCCAGCAGCTTAGTCGTTAATGCTGGGGCCAACGTCCTGACTTTC.